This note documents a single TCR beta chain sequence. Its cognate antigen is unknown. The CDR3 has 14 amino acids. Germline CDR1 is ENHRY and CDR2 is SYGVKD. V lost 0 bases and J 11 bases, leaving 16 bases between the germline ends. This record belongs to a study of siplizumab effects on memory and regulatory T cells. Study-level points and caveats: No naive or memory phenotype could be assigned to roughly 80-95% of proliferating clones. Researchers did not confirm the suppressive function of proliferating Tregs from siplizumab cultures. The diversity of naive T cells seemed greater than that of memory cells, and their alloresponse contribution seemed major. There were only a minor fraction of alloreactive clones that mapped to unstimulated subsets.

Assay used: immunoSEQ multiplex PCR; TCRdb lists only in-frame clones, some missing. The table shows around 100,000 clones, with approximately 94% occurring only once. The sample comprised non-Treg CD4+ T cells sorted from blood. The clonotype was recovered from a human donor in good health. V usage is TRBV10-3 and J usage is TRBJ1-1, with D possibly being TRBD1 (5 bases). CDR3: CAISESGGEGTAFF. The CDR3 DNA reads TGTGCCATCAGTGAGTCAGGTGGTGAGGGGACGGCTTTCTTT.